The present T cell receptor beta chain was sequenced within a study of T cell changes during pregnancy in multiple sclerosis. Only in-frame clones appear in the TCRdb table, and some are missing; sequencing was by immunoSEQ multiplex PCR. The data show approximately 90,000 clones, approximately 94% seen once. Germline values: CDR1 MNHNY, CDR2 SVGAGI (reference sequence). The CDR3 sequence is 12 residues long. V was cut by 5 bases and J by 6 bases, with 11 bases left in between. The receptor comes from a female donor with multiple sclerosis, enrolled in a pregnancy study. This rearrangement joins TRBV6-6 to TRBJ2-7; weak D call: TRBD1 (6 bases). Sequences were derived from peripheral blood, sampled in the third trimester of pregnancy. In DNA form, the CDR3 reads TGTGCCAGCAGTGCAACAGGGACCGAGCAGTACTTC. Protein: CASSATGTEQYF.